The 31 T cell receptor beta chains listed next were all sequenced from one sample in a study of cytomegalovirus exposure and HLA in healthy donors (dated by TCRdb to the late 2010s). Library prep was done by the immunoSEQ multiplex PCR assay. For the multiplex PCR, a mixture combining 60 forward primers for TCR Vbeta segments and 13 reverse primers for TCR Jbeta segments was used. Held by TCRdb, this immuneACCESS table contains in-frame sequences only and omits some clones. Under half of the omission traces to an unresolved V gene where checked; the cause of the rest is unknown. The sample table holds 55,000 to 65,000 clones, of which approximately 79% were seen once. The ten largest clonotypes hold under 3% of the sample. Input material: PBMCs. The receptors originated from a woman in her 30s in good health and CMV-seronegative.

This clone was observed a handful of times. Other DNA variants within this sample encode the same CDR3. V usage is TRBV5-6 and J usage is TRBJ1-5; the D gene is possibly TRBD1 (5 bases). Germline V lookup: CDR1 SGHDT, CDR2 YYEEEE. Trimming stripped 4 bases from V and 7 bases from J, with 15 bases between. CDR3 length equals 14 residues. The CDR3, as DNA: TGTGCCAGCAGCCTGGAGGGGTTAGAACAGCCCCAGCATTTT. As protein: CASSLEGLEQPQHF. The full variable domain, with the rest looked up from reference TRBV5-6 and TRBJ1-5, is DAGVTQSPTHLIKTRGQQVTLRCSPKSGHDTVSWYQQALGQGPQFIFQYYEEEERQRGNFPDRFSGHQFPNYSSELNVNALLLGDSALYLCASSLEGLEQPQHFGDGTRLSIL.

This clone occurred once. The CDR3 is CAWRIAGYNEQFF. Here the CDR3 DNA reads TGTGCCTGGAGGATAGCGGGGTACAATGAGCAGTTCTTC. This chain joins TRBV30 and TRBJ2-1, with 8 bases lining up with TRBD2. CDR1 is GTSNPN, CDR2 SVGIG, per germline (reference sequence). After removal of 3 bases from V and 4 bases from J, the junction contained 2 bases not matched to a gene. This CDR3 region has 13 residues.

The chain is built from TRBV30 and TRBJ1-3, with D maybe TRBD1 (5 bases). Trimming removed 2 bases from V and 0 bases from J, with 17 bases in between. Germline CDR1 is GTSNPN and CDR2 is SVGIG (reference sequence). The CDR3 sequence is 17 residues long. In DNA, the CDR3 is TGTGCCTGGAGTCTCGGGGGACGGAGCCTCTCTGGAAACACCATATATTTT. This sequence encodes CAWSLGGRSLSGNTIYF.

The V gene is TRBV29-1, the J gene TRBJ1-1, with D possibly TRBD1 on 6 matching bases. This CDR3 spans 14 amino acids. CDR1 and CDR2 (germline): SQVTM, ANQGSEA. The V end lost 6 bases, the J end lost 8 bases, and 22 bases lay between the germline ends. CDR3 sequence: CSVQGGRGETEAFF. DNA for the CDR3: TGCAGCGTGCAAGGTGGCAGGGGCGAAACCGAAGCTTTCTTT. The complete variable domain, with remaining parts taken from reference TRBV29-1 and TRBJ1-1, reads SAVISQKPSRDICQRGTSLTIQCQVDSQVTMMFWYRQQPGQSLTLIATANQGSEATYESGFVIDKFPISRPNLTFSTLTVSNMSPEDSSIYLCSVQGGRGETEAFFGQGTRLTVV.

This clone was counted once. This chain connects TRBV5-5 to TRBJ2-7; D may be TRBD1 (5 bases). There are 12 residues in the CDR3. Germline-derived CDR1 and CDR2 are SGHKS and YYEKEE (reference sequence). V was pared by 0 bases and J by 6 bases, with 7 bases between. For the CDR3, the DNA is TGTGCCAGCAGCTTGGCCGACAGCGAGCAGTACTTC. Amino acid sequence: CASSLADSEQYF.

The V and J genes are TRBV2 and TRBJ1-2, with D tentatively TRBD1 (6 bases). The germline V and J ends were trimmed by 3 bases and 8 bases, with 16 bases remaining between them. Germline loops: CDR1 SNHLY, CDR2 FYNNEI. This CDR3 is 14 amino acids long. CDR3 loop: CASSDQAGAQGYTF. The DNA of the CDR3 is TGTGCCAGCAGTGACCAAGCGGGGGCGCAAGGCTACACCTTC.

The rearrangement links TRBV5-4 to TRBJ1-2; 11 nucleotides align to TRBD1. The CDR3 has 15 amino acids. Trimming cost V 2 bases and J 3 bases; bases outside gene matches: 3. CDR1 is SGHNT, CDR2 YYREEE, per germline (reference sequence). CDR3 DNA sequence: TGTGCCAGCAGCTTCCCGGGACAGGGGGACTATGGCTACACCTTC. This codes for CASSFPGQGDYGYTF. Supplemented by reference TRBV5-4 and TRBJ1-2, the full variable domain reads ETGVTQSPTHLIKTRGQQVTLRCSSQSGHNTVSWYQQALGQGPQFIFQYYREEENGRGNFPPRFSGLQFPNYSSELNVNALELDDSALYLCASSFPGQGDYGYTFGSGTRLTVV.

The chain carries TRBV5-4 and TRBJ1-2, with 11 positions matching TRBD1. The V segment lost 3 bases and the J segment 5 bases; nucleotides outside the gene matches: 9. The germline V gene has CDR1 SGHNT and CDR2 YYREEE (reference sequence). This CDR3 contains 16 residues. This CDR3 is CASSYRGTGGFYGYTF. The CDR3 nucleotides read TGTGCCAGCAGCTATAGAGGGACAGGGGGGTTTTATGGCTACACCTTC.

A single count supports this clone. This chain links TRBV19 with TRBJ1-3, with TRBD1 identical over 8 bases. This CDR3 is built from 16 residues. The V and J ends lost 1 base and 7 bases, in that order; junction bases with no gene match: 9. Germline values: CDR1 LNHDA, CDR2 SQIVND (reference sequence). The CDR3 protein is CASSIVNGQGANTIYF. The CDR3 DNA reads TGTGCCAGTAGTATAGTAAACGGGCAGGGGGCTAACACCATATATTTT.

The chain is built from TRBV19 and TRBJ1-5; the D is unclear. Germline V gene lookup returns CDR1 LNHDA and CDR2 SQIVND (reference sequence). V dropped 5 bases and J dropped 0 bases, with 8 bases sitting between them. This CDR3 has 14 residues. The CDR3 coding sequence is TGTGCCAGTAGTTTTCAGATTAGCAATCAGCCCCAGCATTTT. Translating gives CASSFQISNQPQHF.

The chain recombines TRBV6-6 with TRBJ2-5, with 11 bases identical to TRBD1. The CDR3 totals 15 residues. V trimming: 4 bases; J trimming: 5 bases; junction bases outside the gene matches: 6. Per the germline V gene, CDR1 is MNHNY and CDR2 is SVGAGI (reference sequence). This CDR3 is CASSSGQGARETQYF. DNA for the CDR3: TGTGCCAGCAGTTCCGGACAGGGGGCGCGTGAGACCCAGTACTTC.

V is TRBV6-1 and J is TRBJ2-1; tentatively, D is TRBD2 (5 bases). Germline-derived CDR1 and CDR2 are MNHNS and SASEGT. The CDR3 covers 14 residues. V lost 7 bases and J 4 bases, leaving 14 bases between the germline ends. The CDR3 region has the DNA TGTGCCAGCACTCAGCGGCTAGGGTACAATGAGCAGTTCTTC. It codes for CASTQRLGYNEQFF.

The rearrangement joins TRBV5-1 to TRBJ2-5; 7 bases are shared with TRBD2. The germline V gene has CDR1 SGHRS and CDR2 YFSETQ. Unmatched junction bases numbered 5, after V lost 2 bases and J lost 4 bases. The CDR3 sequence is 14 residues long. The CDR3 DNA reads TGCGCCAGCAGCTTCGGACTAGTAGGAGAGACCCAGTACTTC. Translation: CASSFGLVGETQYF.

The chain is built from TRBV6-1 and TRBJ2-1, with D maybe TRBD1 (5 bases). This CDR3 comprises 13 residues. V shed 3 bases and J shed 8 bases, with 11 bases lying between them. CDR1 is MNHNS, CDR2 SASEGT, per germline. The CDR3 nucleotides read TGTGCCAGCAGTGACCAAGACAGCGATGAGCAGTTCTTC. The encoded protein is CASSDQDSDEQFF.

Points on this clone: This is likely a read error, given that the CDR3 carries no conserved phenylalanine or tryptophan at its end. This chain uses TRBV7-9 with TRBJ1-2; 12 bases are a match to TRBD1. V shed 5 bases, J shed 7 bases, and the junction held 5 bases outside the gene matches. The germline gives CDR1 SEHNR, CDR2 FQNEAQ (reference sequence). CDR3 length: 14 residues. This chain's CDR3 is CASSRDRGRGGYTL. The CDR3 DNA reads TGTGCCAGCAGCCGGGACAGGGGGCGCGGTGGCTACACCCTC.

CDR3 residues: CASSLQDEQYF. The CDR3 DNA reads TGTGCCAGCAGCCTGCAGGACGAGCAGTACTTC. The gene calls are TRBV11-2 and TRBJ2-7; no clear D gene. Looked up from germline, CDR1 is SGHAT and CDR2 is FQNNGV. The CDR3 runs 11 residues. The V end lost 5 bases, the J end lost 5 bases, and 7 bases lay between the germline ends.

V gene TRBV6-5 combines with J gene TRBJ2-1, with 7 bases that match TRBD1. This CDR3 contains 15 residues. J lost 5 bases, V lost 0 bases, and 4 bases had no gene match. In germline, CDR1 is MNHEY, CDR2 SVGAGI. The CDR3 region is CASSYSKTGHNEQFF. Written as DNA, the CDR3 is TGTGCCAGCAGTTACTCGAAGACAGGGCACAATGAGCAGTTCTTC.

The chain combines TRBV15 with TRBJ1-5; the D is unclear. Germline V gives CDR1 LNHNV, CDR2 YYDKDF (reference sequence). Trimming removed 0 bases at V and 4 bases at J, with 19 bases between. The CDR3 is 18 residues long. The DNA for the CDR3 is TGTGCCACCAGCAGAGATTCGAACACCGGAGATAGTAATCAGCCCCAGCATTTT. Protein sequence: CATSRDSNTGDSNQPQHF.

In this sample, this clone turned up once. The rearrangement links TRBV7-8 to TRBJ1-5; 10 bases align to TRBD1. This CDR3 comprises 13 residues. The ends lost 8 bases at V and 7 bases at J; junction bases unmatched: 5. Germline V gene lookup returns CDR1 SGHVS and CDR2 FQNEAQ. CDR3 residues: CASGDRGGQPQHF. In nucleotides, the CDR3 is TGTGCCAGCGGGGACAGGGGAGGCCAGCCCCAGCATTTT.

This clone showed up just a few times. V gene TRBV7-2 combines with J gene TRBJ2-3; 9 bases fit TRBD2. With V trimmed by 5 bases and J by 2 bases, 8 bases remained unmatched. Per the germline V gene, CDR1 is SGHTA and CDR2 is FQGNSA. This CDR3 is 16 amino acids long. The CDR3 loop reads CASSSKLAGTTDTQYF. The CDR3 nucleotides are TGTGCCAGCAGCAGTAAGCTAGCGGGGACCACAGATACGCAGTATTTT.

The V and J genes are TRBV19 and TRBJ2-2; 7 nucleotides match TRBD1. V trimming: 4 bases; J trimming: 3 bases; junction bases outside the gene matches: 5. Germline V gene data show CDR1 as LNHDA and CDR2 as SQIVND (reference sequence). This CDR3 region has 15 residues. CDR3 bases: TGTGCCAGTAGTAAGACAGGGTGGCACACCGGGGAGCTGTTTTTT. Amino acid sequence: CASSKTGWHTGELFF.

The V and J genes are TRBV2 and TRBJ1-1, with 9 bases identical to TRBD1. The V and J ends lost 7 bases and 5 bases, in that order; junction bases with no gene match: 8. Germline V lookup: CDR1 SNHLY, CDR2 FYNNEI. The CDR3 extends over 14 amino acids. The CDR3 DNA reads TGTGCCAGCATTGGGACAGGGCGAGGAACTGAAGCTTTCTTT. It translates to CASIGTGRGTEAFF.

The chain has TRBV5-6 and TRBJ1-1; the D gene is possibly TRBD1 (5 bases). This CDR3 has 14 amino acids. In germline, CDR1 is SGHDT, CDR2 YYEEEE. The V and J ends lost 1 base and 4 bases respectively, with 11 bases between them. For the CDR3, the DNA is TGTGCCAGCAGCTTGCAGGGTCGGAGCACTGAAGCTTTCTTT. Translated, it gives CASSLQGRSTEAFF.

The chain recombines TRBV7-3 with TRBJ2-1, with D perhaps TRBD2 (6 bases). The germline V gene has CDR1 SGHTA and CDR2 FQGTGA. V was trimmed by 1 base and J by 1 base, leaving 14 bases between them. The CDR3 consists of 17 residues. The CDR3 reads CASSLMGGGVSYNEQFF. CDR3 in DNA: TGTGCCAGCAGCTTAATGGGCGGCGGGGTTTCCTACAATGAGCAGTTCTTC.

The chain links TRBV7-9 to TRBJ2-1; 7 bases align to TRBD1. The CDR3 has 19 residues. Unmatched junction bases numbered 12, after V lost 1 base and J lost 0 bases. Germline CDR1 reads SEHNR; CDR2 reads FQNEAQ (reference sequence). In DNA form, the CDR3 reads TGTGCCAGCAGCTTAGGGTATGGTGGGACAGTGAGCTCCTACAATGAGCAGTTCTTC. This translates into CASSLGYGGTVSSYNEQFF. Combining the CDR3 with reference TRBV7-9 and TRBJ2-1 gives the whole variable domain DTGVSQNPRHKITKRGQNVTFRCDPISEHNRLYWYRQTLGQGPEFLTYFQNEAQLEKSRLLSDRFSAERPKGSFSTLEIQRTEQGDSAMYLCASSLGYGGTVSSYNEQFFGPGTRLTVL.

This clone was found once. The rearrangement joins TRBV18 to TRBJ1-2, with no clear D. The CDR3 sequence is 14 residues long. With 3 bases removed from V and 3 bases from J, the gap between germline ends came to 11 bases. The V gene's germline CDR1 is KGHSH and CDR2 LQKENI. The CDR3 nucleotides read TGTGCCAGCTCACCCGGGTCTGGCCACTATGGCTACACCTTC. Translated, it gives CASSPGSGHYGYTF.

The V gene is TRBV30, the J gene TRBJ2-3; 9 bases map to TRBD2. Germline loops: CDR1 GTSNPN, CDR2 SVGIG (reference sequence). Trimming removed 1 base from V and 2 bases from J; junction bases left unmatched: 4. The CDR3 is 15 residues long. CDR3 amino acids: CAWSDLAGNTDTQYF. CDR3 nucleotide sequence: TGTGCCTGGAGTGATCTAGCGGGAAACACAGATACGCAGTATTTT.

This clone was seen a handful of times. J is TRBJ2-1 and V is TRBV2; D possibly corresponds to TRBD2 (5 bases). Germline CDR1 and CDR2: SNHLY and FYNNEI. Between the trimmed V and J ends, which lost 6 bases and 6 bases, there was a span of 15 bases. This CDR3 contains 14 residues. The CDR3 region is CASSEDSSSNEQFF. CDR3 bases: TGTGCCAGCAGCGAGGACTCTTCCAGCAATGAGCAGTTCTTC.

The chain carries TRBV6-1 and TRBJ2-2; 8 nucleotides line up with TRBD1. The CDR3 runs to 15 residues. Germline V CDR1 and CDR2: MNHNS, SASEGT. The V and J ends lost 6 bases and 7 bases, in that order; junction bases with no gene match: 10. The CDR3 here is CASRTQGAPNGELFF. The DNA for the CDR3 is TGTGCCAGCAGGACCCAGGGGGCGCCGAACGGGGAGCTGTTTTTT.

The chain links TRBV5-4 to TRBJ2-6; 8 bases are a match to TRBD1. The CDR3 has 16 residues. The V gene end was trimmed by 4 bases and the J gene end by 4 bases; junction bases not matched to a gene: 7. Germline CDR1 is SGHNT and CDR2 is YYREEE (reference sequence). CDR3 sequence reads: CASSPRTGTGANVLTF. In nucleotides, the CDR3 is TGTGCCAGCAGCCCCCGGACAGGGACCGGGGCCAACGTCCTGACTTTC.

The chain employs TRBV27 and TRBJ2-1, with TRBD2 matching 13 bases. The CDR3 covers 16 residues. Germline V gene sequence: CDR1 MNHEY, CDR2 SMNVEV (reference sequence). V lost 3 bases, J lost 8 bases, and 7 bases stayed unmatched. The chain's CDR3 is CASSFLLAGGPHEQFF. Here the CDR3 DNA reads TGTGCCAGCAGTTTCCTACTAGCGGGAGGGCCCCATGAGCAGTTCTTC.